This TCR beta chain is from a study of cytomegalovirus exposure and HLA in healthy donors. This clone was seen a single time. CDR3 length: 16 residues. Trimming removed 1 base from V and 2 bases from J, with 14 bases in between. Germline V gives CDR1 LNHDA, CDR2 SQIVND (reference sequence). The study ran its PCR with 60 Vbeta and 13 Jbeta primers. Assay: immunoSEQ multiplex PCR; the TCRdb copy retains only in-frame clones and omits some. Here the sample spans 100,000 to 150,000 clones, 70% to 80% being singletons. This receptor was obtained from a man aged 35 to 55 in good health and CMV-seronegative. The sequencing input was PBMCs. The chain links TRBV19 to TRBJ2-5; a possible D gene is TRBD1 (6 bases). The CDR3 region is CASSIVSLGGQETQYF. CDR3 DNA sequence: TGTGCCAGTAGTATAGTTAGTTTAGGGGGACAAGAGACCCAGTACTTC. Variable domain in full (rest from reference TRBV19 and TRBJ2-5): DGGITQSPKYLFRKEGQNVTLSCEQNLNHDAMYWYRQDPGQGLRLIYYSQIVNDFQKGDIAEGYSVSREKKESFPLTVTSAQKNPTAFYLCASSIVSLGGQETQYFGPGTRLLVL.